Ten or more counts support the clone carrying this T cell receptor (beta chain). CDR1 and CDR2 from the germline V gene are MNHEY and SMNVEV (reference sequence). CDR3 length: 13 residues. V was trimmed by 8 bases and J by 5 bases, leaving 16 bases between them. TCRdb reanalysed the RT-PCR reads using MiXCR and keeps one entry per CDR3 protein. The sample lists about 680,000 distinct CDR3 sequences; over 12% were seen once. Sequencing used memory CD4+ T cells from blood. The source of this sequence is a female donor in good health, serving as a healthy control. The chain carries TRBV27 and TRBJ2-7; TRBD2 might be the D (5 bases). The CDR3 DNA reads TGTGCCAGCGCCAAAATTGAGGGAAACGAGCAGTACTTC. Residues: CASAKIEGNEQYF.